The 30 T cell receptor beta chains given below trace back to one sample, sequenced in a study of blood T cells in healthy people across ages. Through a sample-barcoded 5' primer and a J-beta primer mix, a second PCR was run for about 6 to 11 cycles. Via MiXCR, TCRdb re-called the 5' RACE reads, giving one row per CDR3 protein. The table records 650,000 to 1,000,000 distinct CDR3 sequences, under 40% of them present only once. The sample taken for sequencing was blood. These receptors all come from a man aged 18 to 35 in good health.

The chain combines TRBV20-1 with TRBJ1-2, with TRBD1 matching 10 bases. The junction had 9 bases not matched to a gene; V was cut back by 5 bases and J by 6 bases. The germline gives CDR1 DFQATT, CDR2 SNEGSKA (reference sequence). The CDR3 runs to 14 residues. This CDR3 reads CSAHSGTGVDGYTF. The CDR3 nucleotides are TGCAGTGCTCATTCCGGGACAGGGGTGGATGGCTACACCTTC.

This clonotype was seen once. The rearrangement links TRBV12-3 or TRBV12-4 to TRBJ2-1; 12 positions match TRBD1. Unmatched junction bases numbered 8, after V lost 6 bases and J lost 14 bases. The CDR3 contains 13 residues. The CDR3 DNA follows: TGTGCCAGCAGGCCCGGGACAGGGGGCGCGAAGTTCTTC. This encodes CASRPGTGGAKFF.

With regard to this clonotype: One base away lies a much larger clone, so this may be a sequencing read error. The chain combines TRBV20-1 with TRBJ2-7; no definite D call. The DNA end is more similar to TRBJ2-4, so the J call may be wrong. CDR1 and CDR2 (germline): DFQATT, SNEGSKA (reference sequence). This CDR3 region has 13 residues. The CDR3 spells CSASGDAENIQYF. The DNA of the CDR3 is TGCAGTGCTAGTGGGGATGCCGAAAACATTCAGTACTTC.

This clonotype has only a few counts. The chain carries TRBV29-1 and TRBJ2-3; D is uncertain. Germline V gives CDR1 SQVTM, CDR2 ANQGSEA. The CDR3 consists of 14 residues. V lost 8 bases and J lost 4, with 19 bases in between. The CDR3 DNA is TGCAGCTCTGACGTAGGAGTGGAACCAGATACGCAGTATTTT. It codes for CSSDVGVEPDTQYF.

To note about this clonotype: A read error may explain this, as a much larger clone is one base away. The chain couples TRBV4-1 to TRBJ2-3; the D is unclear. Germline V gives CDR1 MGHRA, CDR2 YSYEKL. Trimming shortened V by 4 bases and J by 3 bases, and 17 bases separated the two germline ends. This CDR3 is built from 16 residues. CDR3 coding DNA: TGCGCCAGCAGCCCGGACCCGACCATAAAGACAGATACGCAGTATTTT. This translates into CASSPDPTIKTDTQYF.

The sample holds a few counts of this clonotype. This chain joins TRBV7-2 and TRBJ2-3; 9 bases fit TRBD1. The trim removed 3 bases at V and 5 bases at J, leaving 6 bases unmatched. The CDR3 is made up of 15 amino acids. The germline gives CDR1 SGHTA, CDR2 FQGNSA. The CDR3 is CASSFTGGEGDTQYF. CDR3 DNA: TGTGCCAGCAGCTTCACAGGGGGCGAGGGAGATACGCAGTATTTT.

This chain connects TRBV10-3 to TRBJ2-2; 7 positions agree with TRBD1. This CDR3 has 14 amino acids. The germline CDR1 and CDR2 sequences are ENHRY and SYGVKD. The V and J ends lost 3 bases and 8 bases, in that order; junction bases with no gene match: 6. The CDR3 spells CAISEYRGEGELFF. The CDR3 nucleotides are TGTGCCATCAGTGAATACAGGGGTGAGGGGGAGCTGTTTTTT.

The CDR3 DNA sequence: TGCGCCAGCAGCTATGACAGGGTTTCGGATGAGCAGTACTTC. This sequence encodes CASSYDRVSDEQYF. The V call is TRBV5-1, the J call TRBJ2-5, with 7 bases identical to TRBD1. Unmatched junction bases numbered 13, after V lost 3 bases and J lost 11 bases. CDR3 length equals 14 residues. Germline CDR1 is SGHRS and CDR2 is YFSETQ. The full variable domain, in which reference TRBV5-1 and TRBJ2-5 provide the parts outside the CDR3, is KAGVTQTPRYLIKTRGQQVTLSCSPISGHRSVSWYQQTPGQGLQFLFEYFSETQRNKGNFPGRFSGRQFSNSRSEMNVSTLELGDSALYLCASSYDRVSDEQYFGPGTRLLVL.

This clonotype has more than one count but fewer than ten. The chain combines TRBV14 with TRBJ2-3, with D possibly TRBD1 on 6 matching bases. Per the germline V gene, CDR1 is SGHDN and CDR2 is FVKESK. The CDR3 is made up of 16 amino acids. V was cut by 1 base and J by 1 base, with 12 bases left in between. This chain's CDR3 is CASSQVTGRRTDTQYF. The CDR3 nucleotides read TGTGCCAGCAGCCAAGTGACAGGTCGGCGCACAGATACGCAGTATTTT.

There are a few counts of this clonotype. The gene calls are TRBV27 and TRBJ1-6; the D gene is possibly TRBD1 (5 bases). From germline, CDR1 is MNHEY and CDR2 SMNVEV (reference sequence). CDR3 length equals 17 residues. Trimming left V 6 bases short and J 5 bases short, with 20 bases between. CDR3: CASSLKGPHFHNSPLHF. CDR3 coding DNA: TGTGCCAGCAGCCTCAAGGGGCCTCACTTCCATAATTCACCCCTCCACTTT.

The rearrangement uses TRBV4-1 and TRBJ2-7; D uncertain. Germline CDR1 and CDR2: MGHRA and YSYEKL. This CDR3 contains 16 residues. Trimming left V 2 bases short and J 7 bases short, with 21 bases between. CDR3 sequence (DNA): TGCGCCAGCAGCCAAATGCCCGGGCTCTCCTACAATGAGCAGTACTTC. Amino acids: CASSQMPGLSYNEQYF.

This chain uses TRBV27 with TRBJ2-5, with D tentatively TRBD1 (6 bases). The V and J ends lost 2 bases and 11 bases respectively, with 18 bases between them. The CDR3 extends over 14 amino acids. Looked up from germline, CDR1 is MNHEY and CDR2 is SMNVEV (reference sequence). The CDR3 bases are TGTGCCAGCAGTTTAGTACAGGGTGCCTCCGGGCAGTACTTC. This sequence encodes CASSLVQGASGQYF.

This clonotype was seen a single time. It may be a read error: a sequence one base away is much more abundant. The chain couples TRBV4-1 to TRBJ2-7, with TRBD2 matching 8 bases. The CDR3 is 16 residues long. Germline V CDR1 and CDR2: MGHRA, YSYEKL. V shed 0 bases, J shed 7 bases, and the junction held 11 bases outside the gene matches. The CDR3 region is CASSQEGLAGGNEQYF. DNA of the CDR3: TGCGCCAGCAGCCAAGAGGGGCTAGCGGGTGGCAATGAGCAGTACTTC.

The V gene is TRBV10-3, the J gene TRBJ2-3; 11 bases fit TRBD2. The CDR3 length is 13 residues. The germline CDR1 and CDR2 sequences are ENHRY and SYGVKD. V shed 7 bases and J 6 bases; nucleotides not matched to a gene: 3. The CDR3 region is CAIKLAGEDTQYF. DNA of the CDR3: TGTGCCATCAAACTAGCGGGAGAGGATACGCAGTATTTT.

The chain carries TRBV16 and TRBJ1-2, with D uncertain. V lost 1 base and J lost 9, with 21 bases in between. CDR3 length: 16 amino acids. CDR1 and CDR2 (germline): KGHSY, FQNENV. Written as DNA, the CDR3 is TGTGCCAGCAGCCAATTACTCGCCTCCTTGTCGAGTAGCTACACCTTC. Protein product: CASSQLLASLSSSYTF.

As DNA, the CDR3 is TGTGCCAGCAGTGTATTAGCGGGGGGGAAGGACAATGAGCAGTTCTTC. Amino acids: CASSVLAGGKDNEQFF. The chain carries TRBV12-3 or TRBV12-4 and TRBJ2-1; 11 bases are a match to TRBD2. Trimming removed 5 bases from V and 5 bases from J; junction bases left unmatched: 8. This CDR3 contains 16 residues.

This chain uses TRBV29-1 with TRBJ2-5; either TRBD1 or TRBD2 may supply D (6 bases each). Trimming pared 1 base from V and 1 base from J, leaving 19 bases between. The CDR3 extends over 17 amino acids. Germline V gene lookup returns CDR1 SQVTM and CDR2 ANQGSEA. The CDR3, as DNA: TGCAGCGTTGAAGGCTTCGGAAGGGGGGCAGTCCAAGAGACCCAGTACTTC. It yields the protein CSVEGFGRGAVQETQYF.

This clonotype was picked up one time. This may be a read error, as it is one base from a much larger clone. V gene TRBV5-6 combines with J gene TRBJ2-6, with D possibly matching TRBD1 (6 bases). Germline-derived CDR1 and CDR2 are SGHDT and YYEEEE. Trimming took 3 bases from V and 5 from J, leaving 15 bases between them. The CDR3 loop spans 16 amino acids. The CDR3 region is CASSSGRDMRANVLTF. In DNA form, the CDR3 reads TGTGCCAGCAGCTCGGGTAGGGACATGAGGGCCAACGTCCTGACTTTC.

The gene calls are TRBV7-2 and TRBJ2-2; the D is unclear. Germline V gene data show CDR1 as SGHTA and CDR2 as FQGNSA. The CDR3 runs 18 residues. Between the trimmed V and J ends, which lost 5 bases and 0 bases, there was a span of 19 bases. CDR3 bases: TGTGCCAGCAGCCCCACCGTTAGGACGTACGCGAACACCGGGGAGCTGTTTTTT. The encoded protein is CASSPTVRTYANTGELFF.

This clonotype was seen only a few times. CDR3 sequence reads: CATHRGSTDTQYF. CDR3 nucleotides: TGTGCCACCCATAGGGGTAGCACAGATACGCAGTATTTT. The rearrangement joins TRBV6-1 to TRBJ2-3, with D possibly matching TRBD1 (5 bases). The CDR3 is 13 residues long. With 10 bases removed from V and 0 bases from J, the gap between germline ends came to 11 bases. Germline V gene sequence: CDR1 MNHNS, CDR2 SASEGT.

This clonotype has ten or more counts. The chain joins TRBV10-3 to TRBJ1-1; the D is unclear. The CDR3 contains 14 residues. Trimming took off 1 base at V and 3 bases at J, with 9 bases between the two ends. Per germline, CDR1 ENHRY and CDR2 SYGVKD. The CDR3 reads CAISEYGKDTEAFF. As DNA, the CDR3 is TGTGCCATCAGTGAGTACGGGAAGGACACTGAAGCTTTCTTT.

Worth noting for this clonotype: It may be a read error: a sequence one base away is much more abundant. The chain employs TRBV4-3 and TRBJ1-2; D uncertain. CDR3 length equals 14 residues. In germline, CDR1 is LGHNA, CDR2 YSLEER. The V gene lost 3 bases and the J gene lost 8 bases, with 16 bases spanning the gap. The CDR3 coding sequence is TGCGCCAGCAGCCACGATTCGGCAGGCGGGGGCTACACCTTC. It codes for CASSHDSAGGGYTF.

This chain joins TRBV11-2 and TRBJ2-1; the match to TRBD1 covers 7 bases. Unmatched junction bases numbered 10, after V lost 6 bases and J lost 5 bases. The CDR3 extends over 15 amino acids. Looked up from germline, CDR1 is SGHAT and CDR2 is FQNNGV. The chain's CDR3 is CASRTTQGFHNEQFF. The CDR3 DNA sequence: TGTGCCAGCAGGACTACACAGGGGTTCCACAATGAGCAGTTCTTC.

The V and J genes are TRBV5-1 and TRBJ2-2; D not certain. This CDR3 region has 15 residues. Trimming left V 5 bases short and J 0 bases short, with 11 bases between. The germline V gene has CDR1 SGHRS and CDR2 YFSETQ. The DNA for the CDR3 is TGCGCCAGCAGTCGGGTCCCGACGAACACCGGGGAGCTGTTTTTT. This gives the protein CASSRVPTNTGELFF.

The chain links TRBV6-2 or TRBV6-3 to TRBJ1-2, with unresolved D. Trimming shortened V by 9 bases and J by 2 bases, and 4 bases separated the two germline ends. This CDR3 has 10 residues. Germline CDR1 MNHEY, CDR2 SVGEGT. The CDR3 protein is CASGNYGYTF. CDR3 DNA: TGTGCCAGTGGGAACTATGGCTACACCTTC.

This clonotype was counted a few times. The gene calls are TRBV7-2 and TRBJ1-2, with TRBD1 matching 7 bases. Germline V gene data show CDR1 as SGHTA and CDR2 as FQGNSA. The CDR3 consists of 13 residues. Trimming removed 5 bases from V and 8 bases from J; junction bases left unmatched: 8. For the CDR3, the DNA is TGTGCCAGCAGCGATTACAGGGGCTGGGGCTACACCTTC. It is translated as CASSDYRGWGYTF. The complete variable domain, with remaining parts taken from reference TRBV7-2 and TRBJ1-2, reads GAGVSQSPSNKVTEKGKDVELRCDPISGHTALYWYRQSLGQGLEFLIYFQGNSAPDKSGLPSDRFSAERTGGSVSTLTIQRTQQEDSAVYLCASSDYRGWGYTFGSGTRLTVV.

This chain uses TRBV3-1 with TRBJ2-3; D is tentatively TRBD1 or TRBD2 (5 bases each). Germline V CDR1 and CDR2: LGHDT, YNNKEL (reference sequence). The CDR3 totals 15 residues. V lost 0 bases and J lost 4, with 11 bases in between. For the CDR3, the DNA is TGTGCCAGCAGCCAAGAGTTGGGGGTGGCAGATACGCAGTATTTT. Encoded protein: CASSQELGVADTQYF.

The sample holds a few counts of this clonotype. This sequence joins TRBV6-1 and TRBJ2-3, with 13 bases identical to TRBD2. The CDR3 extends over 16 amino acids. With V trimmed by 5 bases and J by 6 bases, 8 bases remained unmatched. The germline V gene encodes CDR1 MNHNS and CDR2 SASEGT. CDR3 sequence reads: CASSPLLAGGQDTQYF. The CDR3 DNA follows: TGTGCCAGCAGTCCCCTACTAGCGGGGGGGCAGGATACGCAGTATTTT.

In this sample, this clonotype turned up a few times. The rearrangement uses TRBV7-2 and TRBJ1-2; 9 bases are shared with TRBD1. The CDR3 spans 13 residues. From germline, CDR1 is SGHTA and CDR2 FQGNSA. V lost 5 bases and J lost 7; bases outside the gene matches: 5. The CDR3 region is CASSPQGAIGYTF. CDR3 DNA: TGTGCCAGCAGCCCACAGGGGGCCATTGGCTACACCTTC.

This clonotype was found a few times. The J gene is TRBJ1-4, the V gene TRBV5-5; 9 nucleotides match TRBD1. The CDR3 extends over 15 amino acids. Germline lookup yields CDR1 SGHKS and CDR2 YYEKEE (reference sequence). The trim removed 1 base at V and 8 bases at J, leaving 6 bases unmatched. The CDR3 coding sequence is TGTGCCAGCAGCTTGACCGGGACAGGGCGGGAAAAACTGTTTTTT. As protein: CASSLTGTGREKLFF.